This TCR beta chain was sequenced in a study of T cells in Graves' hyperthyroidism and ophthalmopathy. This clonotype was seen at least ten times. The antigen remains undetermined. The germline V and J ends were trimmed by 6 bases and 9 bases, with 20 bases remaining between them. Per germline, CDR1 SQVTM and CDR2 ANQGSEA. The CDR3 length is 13 residues. Findings and caveats of the study: Ophthalmopathy and stable hyperthyroidism were separated by a 13 V-J model.

Disease duration was under 3 months in the ophthalmopathy patients, who also had a Clinical Activity Score of at least 3 and a NOSPECS grade of at least 4. RNA transcripts served as the template for amplifying TCR beta CDR3 regions. Using the HTBI primer set, a first-round RT-PCR was run on the TCR CDR3. Each CDR3 protein is one row after TCRdb ran MiXCR on the multiplex PCR reads. Of hundreds of thousands of distinct CDR3 sequences in the sample, about an eighth were seen once. The clonotype was recovered from a man aged 50 or older with Graves' ophthalmopathy. The sample taken for sequencing was blood. The chain carries TRBV29-1 and TRBJ2-5; the D gene is possibly TRBD2 (6 bases). The CDR3 loop reads CSVPPQRGRPQYF. DNA of the CDR3: TGCAGCGTGCCCCCCCAACGAGGGAGGCCCCAGTACTTC. Full variable domain (remainder filled in from reference TRBV29-1 and TRBJ2-5): SAVISQKPSRDICQRGTSLTIQCQVDSQVTMMFWYRQQPGQSLTLIATANQGSEATYESGFVIDKFPISRPNLTFSTLTVSNMSPEDSSIYLCSVPPQRGRPQYFGPGTRLLVL.